This T cell receptor beta chain is drawn from a study of T cell repertoires in cytomegalovirus infection. Study context: CMV infection plus the matching HLA type was flagged by public TCR beta signatures. Study-level points and caveats: Across the ex vivo response, the dominant clonotypes were HLA-C-restricted CMV-specific TCR beta clonotypes.

The CDR3 is 11 residues long. Germline CDR1 LGHNT, CDR2 FRNRAP. V was shortened by 6 bases and J by 8 bases, with 7 bases between the two germline ends. This clonotype has only a few counts. Antigen: not known. TCRdb used MiXCR to reprocess the reads, holding one entry per CDR3 protein. The sample has roughly 570,000 distinct CDR3 sequences, 40% seen once. This chain connects TRBV12-5 to TRBJ2-2; no firm D call. The receptor was isolated from a human donor in good health (CMV status not recorded). Some clones in this sample may be carry-over from other donors' samples. This specimen consisted of cultured PBMCs, obtained from culture after CMV antigen stimulation. The CDR3 region is CASGQGGELFF. CDR3 in DNA: TGTGCTAGTGGCCAAGGTGGGGAGCTGTTTTTT.